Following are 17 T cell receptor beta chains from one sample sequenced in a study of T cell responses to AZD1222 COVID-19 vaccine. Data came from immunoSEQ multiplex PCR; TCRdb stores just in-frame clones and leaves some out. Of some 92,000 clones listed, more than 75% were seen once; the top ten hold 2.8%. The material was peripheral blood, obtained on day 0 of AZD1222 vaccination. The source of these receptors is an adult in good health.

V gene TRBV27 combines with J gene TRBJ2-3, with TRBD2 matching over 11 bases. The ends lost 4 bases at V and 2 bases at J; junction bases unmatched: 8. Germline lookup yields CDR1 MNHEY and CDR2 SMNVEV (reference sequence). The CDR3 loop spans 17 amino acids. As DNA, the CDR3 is TGTGCCAGCAGTTCCTTGGGACTAGCGGAACACACAGATACGCAGTATTTT. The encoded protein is CASSSLGLAEHTDTQYF.

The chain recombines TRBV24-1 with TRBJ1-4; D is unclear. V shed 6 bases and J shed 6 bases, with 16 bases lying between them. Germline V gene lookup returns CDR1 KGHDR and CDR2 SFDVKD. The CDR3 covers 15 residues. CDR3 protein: CATSLVTERDEKLFF. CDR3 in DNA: TGTGCCACCAGTCTGGTAACAGAACGGGATGAAAAACTGTTTTTT.

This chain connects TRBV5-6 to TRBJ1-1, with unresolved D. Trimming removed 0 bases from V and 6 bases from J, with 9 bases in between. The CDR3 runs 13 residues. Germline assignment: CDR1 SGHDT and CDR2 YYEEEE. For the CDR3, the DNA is TGTGCCAGCAGCTTGGCCGAGGGTCCTGAAGCTTTCTTT. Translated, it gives CASSLAEGPEAFF.

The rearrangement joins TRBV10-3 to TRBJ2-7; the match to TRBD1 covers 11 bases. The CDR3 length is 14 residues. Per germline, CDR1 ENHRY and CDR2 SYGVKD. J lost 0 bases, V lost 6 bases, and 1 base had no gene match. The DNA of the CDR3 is TGTGCCATCAGGGGACAGGGGGTCTCCTACGAGCAGTACTTC. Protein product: CAIRGQGVSYEQYF.

This CDR3 reads CASSQRMDGTDTQYF. The CDR3 nucleotides are TGTGCCAGCAGCCAAAGGATGGACGGGACAGATACGCAGTATTTT. The rearrangement uses TRBV3-1 (or the pseudogene TRBV3-2) and TRBJ2-3; D is uncertain. Germline V gene sequence: CDR1 LGHDT, CDR2 YNNKEL (reference sequence). The CDR3 covers 15 residues. The V end was cut by 2 bases, the J end by 3 bases, with 12 bases between.

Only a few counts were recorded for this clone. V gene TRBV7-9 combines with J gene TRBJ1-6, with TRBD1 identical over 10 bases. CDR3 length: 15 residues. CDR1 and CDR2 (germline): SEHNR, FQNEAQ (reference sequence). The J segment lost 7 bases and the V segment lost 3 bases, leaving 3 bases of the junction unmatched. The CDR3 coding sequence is TGTGCCAGCAGCTTCGCGGGACAGGGGAATTCACCCCTCCACTTT. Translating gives CASSFAGQGNSPLHF.

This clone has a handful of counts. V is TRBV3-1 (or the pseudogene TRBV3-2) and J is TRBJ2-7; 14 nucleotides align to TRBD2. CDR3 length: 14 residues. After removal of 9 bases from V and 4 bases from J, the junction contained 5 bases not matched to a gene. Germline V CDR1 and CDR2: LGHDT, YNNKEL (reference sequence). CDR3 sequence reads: CASRGTSGRYEQYF. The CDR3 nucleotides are TGTGCCAGTAGGGGGACTAGCGGGAGATACGAGCAGTACTTC.

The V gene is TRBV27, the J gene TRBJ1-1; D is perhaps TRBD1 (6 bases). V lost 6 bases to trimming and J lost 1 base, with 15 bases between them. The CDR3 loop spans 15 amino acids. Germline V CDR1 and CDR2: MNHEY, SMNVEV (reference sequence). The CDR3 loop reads CASSQGGRANTEAFF. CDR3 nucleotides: TGTGCCAGCAGCCAAGGGGGACGGGCGAACACTGAAGCTTTCTTT.

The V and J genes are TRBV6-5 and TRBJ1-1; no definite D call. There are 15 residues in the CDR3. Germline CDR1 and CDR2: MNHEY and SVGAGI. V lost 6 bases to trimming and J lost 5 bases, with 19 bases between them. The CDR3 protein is CASRGASRSRTEAFF. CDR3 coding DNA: TGTGCCAGCAGGGGAGCCAGCCGTAGTCGGACTGAAGCTTTCTTT.

In DNA, the CDR3 is TGTGCCTGGAGTAGAGGAGGAAATGAGCAGTTCTTC. It encodes CAWSRGGNEQFF. This sequence joins TRBV30 and TRBJ2-1, with D possibly matching TRBD2 (5 bases). This CDR3 is 12 amino acids long. With 2 bases removed from V and 7 bases from J, the gap between germline ends came to 9 bases. Germline assignment: CDR1 GTSNPN and CDR2 SVGIG (reference sequence).

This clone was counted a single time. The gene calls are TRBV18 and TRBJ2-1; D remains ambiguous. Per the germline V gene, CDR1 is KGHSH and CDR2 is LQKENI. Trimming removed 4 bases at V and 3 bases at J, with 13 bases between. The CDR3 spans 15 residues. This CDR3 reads CASSRKEQIYNEQFF. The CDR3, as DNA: TGTGCCAGCTCACGGAAGGAGCAGATCTACAATGAGCAGTTCTTC.

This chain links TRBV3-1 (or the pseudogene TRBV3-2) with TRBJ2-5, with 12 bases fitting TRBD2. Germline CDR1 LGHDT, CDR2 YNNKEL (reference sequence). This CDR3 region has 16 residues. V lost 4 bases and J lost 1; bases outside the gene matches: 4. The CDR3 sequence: CASSPQLAGGQETQYF. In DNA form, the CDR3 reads TGTGCCAGCAGCCCTCAACTAGCGGGGGGCCAAGAGACCCAGTACTTC.

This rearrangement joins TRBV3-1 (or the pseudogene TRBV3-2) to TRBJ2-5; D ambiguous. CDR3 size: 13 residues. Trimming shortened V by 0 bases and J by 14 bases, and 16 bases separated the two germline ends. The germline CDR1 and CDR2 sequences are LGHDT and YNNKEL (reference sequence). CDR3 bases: TGTGCCAGCAGCCAAGATTCAGCGCCTAGAGACTACTTC. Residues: CASSQDSAPRDYF.

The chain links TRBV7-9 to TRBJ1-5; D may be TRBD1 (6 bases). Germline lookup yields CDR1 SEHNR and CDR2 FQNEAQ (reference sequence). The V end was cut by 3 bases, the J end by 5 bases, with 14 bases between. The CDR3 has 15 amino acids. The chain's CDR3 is CASSLARGGHQPQHF. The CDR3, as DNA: TGTGCCAGCAGCTTGGCGCGGGGGGGCCATCAGCCCCAGCATTTT.

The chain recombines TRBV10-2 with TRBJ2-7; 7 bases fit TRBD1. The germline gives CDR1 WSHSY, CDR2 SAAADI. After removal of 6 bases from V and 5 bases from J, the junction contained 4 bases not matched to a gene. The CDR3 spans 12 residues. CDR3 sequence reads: CASRDRFNEQYF. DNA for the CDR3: TGCGCCAGCAGGGACAGGTTCAACGAGCAGTACTTC.

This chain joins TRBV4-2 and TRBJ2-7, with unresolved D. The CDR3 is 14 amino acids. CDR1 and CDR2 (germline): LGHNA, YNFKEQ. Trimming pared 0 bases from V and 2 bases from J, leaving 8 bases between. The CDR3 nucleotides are TGTGCCAGCAGCCAAGATGAAAGCACCTACGAGCAGTACTTC. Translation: CASSQDESTYEQYF.

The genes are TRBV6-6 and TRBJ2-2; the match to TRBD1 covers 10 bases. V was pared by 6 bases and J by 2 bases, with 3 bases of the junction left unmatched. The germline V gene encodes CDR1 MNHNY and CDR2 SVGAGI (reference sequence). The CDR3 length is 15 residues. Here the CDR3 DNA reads TGTGCCAGCAGCGAGACAGGGGGCAACACCGGGGAGCTGTTTTTT. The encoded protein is CASSETGGNTGELFF.